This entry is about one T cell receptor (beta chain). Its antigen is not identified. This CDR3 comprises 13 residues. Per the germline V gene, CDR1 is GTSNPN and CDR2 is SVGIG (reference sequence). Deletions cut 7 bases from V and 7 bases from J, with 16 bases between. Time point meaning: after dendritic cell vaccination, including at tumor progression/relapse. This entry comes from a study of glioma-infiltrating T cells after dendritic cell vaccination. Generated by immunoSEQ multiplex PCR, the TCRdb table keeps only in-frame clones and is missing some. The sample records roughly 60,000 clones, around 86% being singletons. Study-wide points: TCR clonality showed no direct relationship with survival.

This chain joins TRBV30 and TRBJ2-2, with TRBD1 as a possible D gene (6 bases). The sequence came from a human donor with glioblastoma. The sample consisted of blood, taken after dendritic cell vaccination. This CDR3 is CALDWGQVGELFF. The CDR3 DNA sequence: TGTGCCTTGGACTGGGGGCAGGTCGGGGAGCTGTTTTTT.